This TCR beta chain was sequenced during a study of brain T cells in children with intractable seizures. TCRdb's copy holds only in-frame clones and misses some; the assay was immunoSEQ multiplex PCR. The profile covers 300,000 to 400,000 clones, with over 85% appearing a single time and 4.5% to 7% taken by the ten largest. Sample time point: blood from clinic visit 5 months post-surgery; TSC patient then seizure free. Surgery cases with the highest brain T cell transcript signatures were chosen for sequencing. Before surgery, patients took at least one anti-epileptic drug. This material consisted of peripheral blood, taken approximately 5 months after surgery. This TCR came from a boy in the first two years of life with tuberous sclerosis and intractable seizures.

This CDR3 is CASSYGWRYEQYF. DNA for the CDR3: TGTGCCAGCAGTTACGGCTGGCGGTACGAGCAGTACTTC. This chain uses TRBV27 with TRBJ2-7; D is undetermined. This CDR3 is built from 13 residues. Germline V gene sequence: CDR1 MNHEY, CDR2 SMNVEV (reference sequence). Between the trimmed V and J ends, which lost 4 bases and 4 bases, there was a span of 11 bases.